This TCR beta chain was documented in a study of blood T cell repertoires in COVID-19. Data came from immunoSEQ multiplex PCR; TCRdb stores just in-frame clones and leaves some out. The sample gives 300,000 to 400,000 clones, 87% of which show up once; about 6% is in the top ten. Recruited during active infection, patients (from Seattle) were subsequently followed longitudinally. The V end lost 10 bases, the J end lost 0 bases, and 16 bases lay between the germline ends. Germline loops: CDR1 ENHRY, CDR2 SYGVKD. The CDR3 spans 15 residues. The receptor was derived from a woman aged 50 to 65 with COVID-19, enrolled during active disease. The sample consisted of peripheral blood. J is TRBJ2-1 and V is TRBV10-3, with D possibly matching TRBD2 (7 bases). The CDR3 DNA is TGTGCCACGACGCTAGCGGACAGCTCCTACAATGAGCAGTTCTTC. It yields the protein CATTLADSSYNEQFF.